This is a list of T cell receptor beta chains from one sample in a study of Ad26.COV2.S vaccination and SARS-CoV-2 variants. TCRdb keeps only in-frame clones here, not all; method: immunoSEQ multiplex PCR. The sample carries nearly 400,000 clones, around nine tenths recorded once. Sequenced here: peripheral blood, sampled in a trial of Ad26.COV2.S vaccine versus placebo. All receptors derive from a person between 18 and 59 years old who received the Ad26.COV2.S COVID-19 vaccine or a placebo. CDR3s include the opening cysteine and the closing phenylalanine or tryptophan. Each record gives: D gene, J gene, V gene, clone size, CDR3 protein, CDR3 DNA. A D gene is named only where the DNA matches it firmly. For some rows the clone size is stated as once, few or many, or as a class when expanded; others skip it.

>TRBD2|TRBJ2-2|TRBV4-1|.
CASSLGTSGSGGELFF
TGCGCCAGCAGCCTCGGGACTAGCGGGAGTGGGGGGGAGCTGTTTTTT
>TRBD1|TRBJ1-1|TRBV4-2|.
CASSQVEAGGTEAFF
TGTGCCAGCAGCCAAGTCGAGGCAGGGGGTACTGAAGCTTTCTTT
>.|TRBJ2-3|TRBV3-1/TRBV3-2|.
CASPLRDAGPRTDTQYF
TGTGCCAGCCCCCTGAGGGACGCGGGACCACGCACAGATACGCAGTATTTT
>.|TRBJ1-5|TRBV19|.
CASSIQGSNQPQHF
TGTGCCAGTAGTATCCAGGGGAGCAATCAGCCCCAGCATTTT
>.|TRBJ1-1|TRBV19|.
CASSMYGNTEAFF
TGTGCCAGTAGTATGTATGGGAACACTGAAGCTTTCTTT
>.|TRBJ2-3|TRBV7-9|few
CASSLRPSGISSTDTQYF
TGTGCCAGCAGCTTAAGGCCTTCAGGGATCTCTAGCACAGATACGCAGTATTTT
>.|TRBJ1-5|TRBV6-2/TRBV6-3|.
CASSRGQSNQPQHF
TGTGCCAGCAGTCGAGGACAGAGCAATCAGCCCCAGCATTTT
>.|TRBJ2-2|TRBV28|.
CASRYRDIYTGELFF
TGTGCCAGCAGGTACAGAGACATTTACACCGGGGAGCTGTTTTTT
>.|TRBJ2-2|TRBV9|.
CASSEERGGELFF
TGTGCCAGCAGCGAAGAGAGAGGCGGGGAGCTGTTTTTT
>TRBD1|TRBJ1-5|TRBV5-6|.
CASSLLGTENQPQHF
TGTGCCAGCAGCTTGTTGGGGACAGAGAATCAGCCCCAGCATTTT
>TRBD1|TRBJ2-7|TRBV7-8|.
CASSSPGQSPPLTYYEQYF
TGTGCCAGCAGCTCACCGGGACAGTCTCCCCCGTTGACCTACTACGAGCAGTACTTC
>.|TRBJ1-5|TRBV12-5|.
CASGFGGNQPQHF
TGTGCTAGTGGTTTCGGGGGGAATCAGCCCCAGCATTTT
>.|TRBJ2-2|TRBV28|.
CASSHSRSPGELFF
TGTGCCAGCAGTCATAGCCGGAGTCCCGGGGAGCTGTTTTTT
>.|TRBJ1-1|TRBV7-9|.
CASTFRELEAFF
TGTGCCAGCACCTTTCGGGAACTGGAAGCTTTCTTT
>TRBD1|TRBJ1-2|TRBV7-2|.
CASSARQGGSYGYTF
TGTGCCAGCAGCGCTAGACAGGGCGGTAGCTATGGCTACACCTTC
>TRBD2|TRBJ2-7|TRBV6-1|.
CASSDPGGRAFYEQYF
TGTGCCAGCAGTGATCCTGGCGGGAGGGCATTCTACGAGCAGTACTTC
>TRBD2|TRBJ2-7|TRBV28|.
CASTLPGRASEQYF
TGTGCCAGCACCCTCCCGGGGAGGGCCTCCGAGCAGTACTTC
>.|TRBJ2-7|TRBV2|.
CASSERSGAPYEQYF
TGTGCCAGCAGTGAAAGGTCAGGGGCCCCCTACGAGCAGTACTTC
>TRBD2|TRBJ2-7|TRBV6-6|.
CASSRLRESGEQYF
TGTGCCAGCAGTAGGTTGCGGGAGTCGGGCGAGCAGTACTTC
>TRBD2|TRBJ2-7|TRBV7-9|.
CASSLALAGGDYEQYF
TGTGCCAGCAGCTTAGCGCTGGCGGGAGGCGACTACGAGCAGTACTTC
>.|TRBJ2-1|TRBV12-3/TRBV12-4|.
CASSSDSYNEQFF
TGTGCCAGCAGTTCCGACTCCTACAATGAGCAGTTCTTC
>.|TRBJ2-7|TRBV5-4|.
CASSLASSYEQYF
TGTGCCAGCAGCTTGGCCTCATCCTACGAGCAGTACTTC
>.|TRBJ1-1|TRBV4-1|.
CASRPTRNTEAFF
TGCGCCAGCAGACCTACAAGGAACACTGAAGCTTTCTTT
>TRBD1|TRBJ2-7|TRBV5-4|.
CASSKPGQGAYEQYF
TGTGCCAGCAGCAAACCGGGACAGGGGGCCTACGAGCAGTACTTC
>.|TRBJ2-7|TRBV11-3|.
CASSLGGSYEQYF
TGTGCCAGCAGCTTAGGTGGCAGCTACGAGCAGTACTTC
>TRBD1|TRBJ1-2|TRBV5-1|.
CASRHDTGAHYTF
TGCGCCAGCAGACACGATACAGGGGCCCACTACACCTTC
>TRBD2|TRBJ2-5|TRBV7-2|.
CASSSRGRSETQYF
TGTGCCAGCAGCTCCCGCGGGAGGAGCGAGACCCAGTACTTC
>.|TRBJ2-5|TRBV21-1|.
CASSRDRAHQETQYF
TGTGCCAGCAGCAGGGACCGAGCCCACCAAGAGACCCAGTACTTC
>TRBD2|TRBJ2-7|TRBV7-9|.
CASSSLGAGAPFEQYF
TGTGCCAGCAGCTCCCTAGGAGCGGGGGCTCCTTTCGAGCAGTACTTC
>.|TRBJ1-2|TRBV7-9|.
CASSDKDSSSTF
TGTGCCAGCAGCGATAAGGACAGCTCCAGCACCTTC
>TRBD1|TRBJ1-1|TRBV5-5|.
CASSLAGQGAATEAFF
TGTGCCAGCAGCTTGGCAGGACAGGGGGCGGCCACTGAAGCTTTCTTT
>.|TRBJ1-1|TRBV28|.
CASSLPSEAFF
TGTGCCAGCAGTTTACCCTCCGAGGCTTTCTTT
>.|TRBJ1-6|TRBV4-2|.
CASSQDRRGQWISPLHF
TGTGCCAGCAGCCAAGATCGCCGAGGACAGTGGATTTCACCCCTCCACTTT
>.|TRBJ2-1|TRBV28|.
CASSFGLTYNEQFF
TGTGCCAGCAGTTTTGGACTAACCTACAATGAGCAGTTCTTC
>.|TRBJ2-2|TRBV5-6|once
CASSLGGPGELFF
TGTGCCAGCAGTTTGGGGGGCCCCGGGGAGCTGTTTTTT
>.|TRBJ1-3|TRBV7-8|.
CASSPSGGGADTIYF
TGTGCCAGCAGCCCCAGTGGCGGAGGCGCGGACACCATATATTTT
>.|TRBJ2-7|TRBV9|.
CASSVEWGYEQYF
TGTGCCAGCAGCGTAGAGTGGGGCTACGAGCAGTACTTC
>.|TRBJ2-7|TRBV19|.
CASSRPGQLYEQYF
TGTGCCAGTAGTAGGCCCGGACAGCTATACGAGCAGTACTTC
>.|TRBJ2-3|TRBV10-3|.
CAISESQGPGSRDTQYF
TGTGCCATCAGTGAATCTCAGGGTCCGGGAAGTAGGGATACGCAGTATTTT